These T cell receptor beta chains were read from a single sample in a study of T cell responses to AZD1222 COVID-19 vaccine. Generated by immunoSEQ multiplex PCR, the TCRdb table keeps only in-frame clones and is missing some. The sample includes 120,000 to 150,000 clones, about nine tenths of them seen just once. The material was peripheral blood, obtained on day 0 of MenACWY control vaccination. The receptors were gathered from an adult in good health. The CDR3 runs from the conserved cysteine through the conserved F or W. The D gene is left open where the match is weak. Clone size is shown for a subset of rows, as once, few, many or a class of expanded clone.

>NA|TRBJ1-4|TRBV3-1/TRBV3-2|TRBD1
TGTGCCAGCAGCCAAGGGACAGGGAGTGAAAAACTGTTTTTT
CASSQGTGSEKLFF
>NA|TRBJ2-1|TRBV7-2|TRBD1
TGTGCCAGCAGCCCCGGGACAGGTTGGGGCAATGAGCAGTTCTTC
CASSPGTGWGNEQFF
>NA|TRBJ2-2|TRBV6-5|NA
TGTGCCAGCACACGGGACTCGGGGGCCGGGGAGCTGTTTTTT
CASTRDSGAGELFF
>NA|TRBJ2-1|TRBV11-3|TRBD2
TGTGCCAGCAGCTTAGATCCCGGCGGGAGGGGCCATGAGCAGTTCTTC
CASSLDPGGRGHEQFF
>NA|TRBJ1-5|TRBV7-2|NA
TGTGCCAGCAGCTTATTCAGCAGGCAGCCCCAGCATTTT
CASSLFSRQPQHF
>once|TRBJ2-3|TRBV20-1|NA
TGCAGTGCTAGGTCAGATACGCAGTATTTT
CSARSDTQYF
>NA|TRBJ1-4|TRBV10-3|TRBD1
TGTGCCATCAGTGAGGGGACAGAGAATGAAAAACTGTTTTTT
CAISEGTENEKLFF
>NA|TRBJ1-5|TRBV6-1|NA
TGTGCCAGCAGTGAAGTCGGGGGATATCAGCCCCAGCATTTT
CASSEVGGYQPQHF
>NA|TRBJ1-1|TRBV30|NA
TGTGCCTGGAGTTGGGAGGCTGAAGCTTTCTTT
CAWSWEAEAFF
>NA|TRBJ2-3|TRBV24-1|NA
TGTGCCACCAGTCAACAATACACAGATACGCAGTATTTT
CATSQQYTDTQYF
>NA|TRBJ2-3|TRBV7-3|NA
TGTGCCAGCAGCTTAAGCGGGGACACAGATACGCAGTATTTT
CASSLSGDTDTQYF
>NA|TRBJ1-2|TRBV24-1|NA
TGTGCCACCAGTGAAAGGGACGGATACTATGGCTACACCTTC
CATSERDGYYGYTF
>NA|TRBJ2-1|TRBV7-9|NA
TGTGCCAGCAGCCCCCCACCGAGCTCCTACAATGAGCAGTTCTTC
CASSPPPSSYNEQFF
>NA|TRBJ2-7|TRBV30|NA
TGTGCCTGGAGTGTACTTTTGAAGCAGTACTTC
CAWSVLLKQYF
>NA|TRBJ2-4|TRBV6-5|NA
TGTGCCAGCAGTTACAGGGGGGGCTGGAACATTCAGTACTTC
CASSYRGGWNIQYF
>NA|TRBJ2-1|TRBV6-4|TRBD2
TGTGCCAGCTCTAAGAGGGAACTAGCGGGACCCAATGAGCAGTTCTTC
CASSKRELAGPNEQFF
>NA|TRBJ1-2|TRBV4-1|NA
TGCGCCAGCAGCCCGCTGGGCTTATATGGCTACACCTTC
CASSPLGLYGYTF
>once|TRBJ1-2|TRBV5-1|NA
TGCGCCAGCAGCATGGACAGCCGGAACTATGGCTACACCTTC
CASSMDSRNYGYTF
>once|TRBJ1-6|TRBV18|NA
TGTGCCAGCTCACCAGGTACAGGGCTGAGTTCACCCCTCCACTTT
CASSPGTGLSSPLHF
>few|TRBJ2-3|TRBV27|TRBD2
TGTGCCAGCAGTGGATTTAGCGGGAGTCCGGATACGCAGTATTTT
CASSGFSGSPDTQYF
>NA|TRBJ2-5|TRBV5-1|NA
TGCGCCAGCAGCTACCGGGATTACCAAGAGACCCAGTACTTC
CASSYRDYQETQYF
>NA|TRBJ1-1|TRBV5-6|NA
TGTGCCAGCAGCTTGGTCGGGATTGATACTGAAGCTTTCTTT
CASSLVGIDTEAFF
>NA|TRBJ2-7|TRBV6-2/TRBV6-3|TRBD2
TGTGCCAGCAGTTACCCGTCTAGCGGGAGGGCTTACGAGCAGTACTTC
CASSYPSSGRAYEQYF
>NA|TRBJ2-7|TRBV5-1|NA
TGCGCCAGCAGCTTGGAAGGGGACGAGCAGTACTTC
CASSLEGDEQYF
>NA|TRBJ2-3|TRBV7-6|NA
TGTGCCAGCAGCTTAGCGGGGGGCGAGACAGATACGCAGTATTTT
CASSLAGGETDTQYF
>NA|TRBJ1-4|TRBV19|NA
TGTGCCAGTAGCGTAATGGAAAAACTGTTTTTT
CASSVMEKLFF
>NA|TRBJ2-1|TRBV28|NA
TGTGCCAGCAGTCCCGGAGTAGCGGCACGGGAGCAGTTCTTC
CASSPGVAAREQFF
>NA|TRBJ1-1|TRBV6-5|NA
TGTGCCAGCAGTCGAGAGAGGGGGGGTCAGGCTTTCTTT
CASSRERGGQAFF
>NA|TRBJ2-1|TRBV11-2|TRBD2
TGTGCCAGCAGCGCGGGACTAGCGAGCTACAATGAGCAGTTCTTC
CASSAGLASYNEQFF
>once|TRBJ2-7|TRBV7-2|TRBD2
TGTGCCAGCAAAGCGGGACCCCGAGGGGAGCAGTACTTC
CASKAGPRGEQYF
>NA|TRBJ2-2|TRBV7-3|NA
TGTGCCAGCAGCTTATATGGATACACCGGGGAGCTGTTTTTT
CASSLYGYTGELFF
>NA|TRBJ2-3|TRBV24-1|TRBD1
TGTGCCACCAGTGACCCCGGGACAGCTAGCACAGATACGCAGTATTTT
CATSDPGTASTDTQYF
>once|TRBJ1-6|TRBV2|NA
TGTGCCAGCAGGCCTCTCGGCAGCTCCTATAATTCACCCCTCCACTTT
CASRPLGSSYNSPLHF
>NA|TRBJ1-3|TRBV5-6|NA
TGTGCCAGCAGCTTGTCTCTGTCCGGAAACACCATATATTTT
CASSLSLSGNTIYF
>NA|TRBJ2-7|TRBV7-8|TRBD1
TGTGCCAGCAGCCCTGACAGGGTATCGGGCGAGCAGTACTTC
CASSPDRVSGEQYF
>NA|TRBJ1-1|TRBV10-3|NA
TGTGCCATCTCTGCAGAAACGAACACTGAAGCTTTCTTT
CAISAETNTEAFF
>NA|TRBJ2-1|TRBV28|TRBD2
TGTGCCAGCAGTTTAGCAGCGGGAGCAGGTCACAATGAGCAGTTCTTC
CASSLAAGAGHNEQFF